The 20 T cell receptor beta chains below all came from one sample that was sequenced in a study of blood T cell repertoires in COVID-19. The protocol was immunoSEQ multiplex PCR, while the TCRdb copy is restricted to in-frame clones and leaves out a portion. The data contain about 250,000 clones, about 87% of them singletons. The material sequenced was peripheral blood. The source of these receptors is a woman aged 25 to 45 with COVID-19, enrolled during active disease.

This clone was recorded only once. The rearrangement links TRBV11-2 to TRBJ2-2; perhaps TRBD2 as D (5 bases). The CDR3 contains 13 residues. The germline gives CDR1 SGHAT, CDR2 FQNNGV. Between the trimmed V and J ends, which lost 0 bases and 7 bases, there was a span of 6 bases. The CDR3, as DNA: TGTGCCAGCAGCTTAGAACGGGGCGGGGAGCTGTTTTTT. Translating gives CASSLERGGELFF.

J is TRBJ1-6 and V is TRBV19, with D unclear. Germline CDR1 is LNHDA and CDR2 is SQIVND (reference sequence). Trimming removed 7 bases at V and 7 bases at J, with 11 bases between. The CDR3 has 13 residues. The CDR3 here is CASKGADNSPLHF. DNA for the CDR3: TGTGCCAGTAAAGGAGCAGACAATTCACCCCTCCACTTT.

V usage is TRBV19 and J usage is TRBJ1-5, with TRBD1 matching over 7 bases. Losses at the gene ends were 6 bases for V and 5 bases for J; bases not matched to a gene: 22. CDR3 size: 19 residues. Germline loops: CDR1 LNHDA, CDR2 SQIVND (reference sequence). CDR3: CASSPPETRRDRYYQPQHF. DNA of the CDR3: TGTGCCAGTAGCCCTCCCGAGACAAGACGGGACAGATACTATCAGCCCCAGCATTTT.

In nucleotides, the CDR3 is TGTGCCAGCAGCCCAGGGACCAGGGGCTACGAGCAGTACTTC. This codes for CASSPGTRGYEQYF. The chain recombines TRBV4-2 with TRBJ2-7, with D possibly TRBD1 on 6 matching bases. This CDR3 has 14 residues. CDR1 is LGHNA, CDR2 YNFKEQ, per germline. V lost 4 bases and J lost 3, with 13 bases in between.

This chain links TRBV21-1 with TRBJ2-2; the D call TRBD2 from the table was never checked on the DNA. TRBV21-1 is classified as a pseudogene. This CDR3 spans 16 amino acids. CDR3 DNA sequence: TGTGCCAGCAGCAAACGAGGGCTAGCGGACACCGGGGAGCTGTTTTTT. It specifies CASSKRGLADTGELFF.

J is TRBJ2-7 and V is TRBV7-2; 8 bases align to TRBD2. V dropped 6 bases and J dropped 0; count of bases not matched to a gene: 10. CDR1 is SGHTA and CDR2 is FQGNSA in the germline V gene. This CDR3 has 16 amino acids. CDR3 bases: TGTGCCAGCAGTTGGGCGGGGGGCTCCAGCTCCTACGAGCAGTACTTC. Translated: CASSWAGGSSSYEQYF.

This chain links TRBV3-1 (or the pseudogene TRBV3-2) with TRBJ1-5; 8 bases map to TRBD1. V shed 2 bases, J shed 6 bases, and the junction held 9 bases outside the gene matches. The CDR3 is 16 residues long. Germline assignment: CDR1 LGHDT and CDR2 YNNKEL (reference sequence). CDR3 DNA sequence: TGTGCCAGCAGCCAAAGGAGCGGACAGGGCAGTCAGCCCCAGCATTTT. Residues: CASSQRSGQGSQPQHF.

The V gene is TRBV13, the J gene TRBJ2-5; D may be TRBD2 (6 bases). The length of the CDR3 is 16 residues. Germline V lookup: CDR1 PRHDT, CDR2 FYEKMQ (reference sequence). The V gene lost 5 bases and the J gene lost 2 bases, with 18 bases spanning the gap. For the CDR3, the DNA is TGTGCCAGCAGCACCTCCGGGACTTCCTTACAAGAGACCCAGTACTTC. It yields the protein CASSTSGTSLQETQYF.

This sequence joins TRBV2 and TRBJ1-2; 7 nucleotides line up with TRBD1. This CDR3 is 13 amino acids long. The germline gives CDR1 SNHLY, CDR2 FYNNEI. V gave up 8 bases and J gave up 4 bases; unmatched junction bases: 7. This CDR3 is CASGRDSLYGYTF. In DNA form, the CDR3 reads TGTGCCAGCGGTAGGGACAGCCTCTATGGCTACACCTTC.

The J gene is TRBJ2-2, the V gene TRBV4-2; D perhaps matches TRBD2 (5 bases). V dropped 4 bases and J dropped 3 bases, with 9 bases sitting between them. Looked up from germline, CDR1 is LGHNA and CDR2 is YNFKEQ. The CDR3 consists of 14 residues. CDR3 DNA: TGTGCCAGCAGCCTCGGGGAACACACCGGGGAGCTGTTTTTT. Its translation: CASSLGEHTGELFF.

The V and J genes are TRBV6-6 and TRBJ1-4, with D perhaps matching TRBD1 (6 bases). Germline V lookup: CDR1 MNHNY, CDR2 SVGAGI (reference sequence). The length of the CDR3 is 13 residues. V shed 8 bases and J shed 8 bases, with 15 bases lying between them. This chain's CDR3 is CASGQRFGEKLFF. In nucleotides, the CDR3 is TGTGCCAGCGGACAGAGGTTCGGGGAAAAACTGTTTTTT.

The chain uses TRBV5-8 and TRBJ2-5; 8 nucleotides match TRBD2. V trimming: 4 bases; J trimming: 3 bases; junction bases outside the gene matches: 20. The CDR3 length is 19 residues. CDR1 and CDR2 from the germline V gene are SGHTS and YDEGEE. In DNA, the CDR3 is TGTGCCAGCAGCCCCGTCCGCACCCGATACGAGCGGGAGAAAGAGACCCAGTACTTC. This codes for CASSPVRTRYEREKETQYF.

The chain links TRBV10-1 to TRBJ2-7, with D perhaps matching TRBD1 (6 bases). Trimming removed 6 bases from V and 5 bases from J, with 14 bases in between. Germline CDR1 WNHNN, CDR2 SYGVQD (reference sequence). The CDR3 totals 13 residues. The CDR3 nucleotides read TGCGCCAGCAGCGCCAGGGACACTCACGAGCAGTACGTC. It specifies CASSARDTHEQYV.

This clone has a handful of counts. The rearrangement links TRBV28 to TRBJ1-1, with 8 bases identical to TRBD1. Germline trimming cut 2 bases from V and 7 bases from J; bases unmatched to any gene: 9. CDR3 length: 15 residues. CDR1 is MDHEN and CDR2 is SYDVKM in the germline V gene. This CDR3 is CASSLSPEGQGEAFF. The CDR3 coding sequence is TGTGCCAGCAGTTTAAGTCCTGAAGGACAGGGTGAAGCTTTCTTT.

This clone was seen only a few times. The chain joins TRBV11-3 to TRBJ2-7; 8 positions agree with TRBD1. The J segment lost 3 bases and the V segment lost 1 base, leaving 5 bases of the junction unmatched. Germline V gene sequence: CDR1 SGHNT, CDR2 YENEEA. The CDR3 runs to 15 residues. This CDR3 is CASSLGQGAIYEQYF. As DNA, the CDR3 is TGTGCCAGCAGCTTAGGTCAGGGGGCGATCTACGAGCAGTACTTC.

The V gene is TRBV27, the J gene TRBJ1-2; D is perhaps TRBD1 (5 bases). CDR1 MNHEY and CDR2 SMNVEV come from the germline V gene (reference sequence). The CDR3 length is 14 residues. Trimming removed 10 bases at V and 2 bases at J, with 17 bases between. CDR3 sequence reads: CATKRGPANYGYTF. The CDR3 coding sequence is TGTGCCACCAAAAGGGGCCCGGCGAACTATGGCTACACCTTC.

This clone has only one observation. The chain uses TRBV18 and TRBJ2-3; D gene uncertain. The V end lost 1 base, the J end lost 2 bases, and 4 bases lay between the germline ends. From germline, CDR1 is KGHSH and CDR2 LQKENI. The CDR3 loop spans 13 amino acids. The DNA for the CDR3 is TGTGCCAGCTCACCACTGTACACAGATACGCAGTATTTT. The encoded protein is CASSPLYTDTQYF. The complete variable domain, with remaining parts taken from reference TRBV18 and TRBJ2-3, reads NAGVMQNPRHLVRRRGQEARLRCSPMKGHSHVYWYRQLPEEGLKFMVYLQKENIIDESGMPKERFSAEFPKEGPSILRIQQVVRGDSAAYFCASSPLYTDTQYFGPGTRLTVL.

The CDR3 nucleotides are TGTGCCAGCAGCCCGCCGGGACAGGGGGAAGGAAACACCATATATTTT. Protein: CASSPPGQGEGNTIYF. V and J are TRBV9 and TRBJ1-3; TRBD1 matches 11 bases. Looked up from germline, CDR1 is SGDLS and CDR2 is YYNGEE. V was pared by 4 bases and J by 4 bases, with 7 bases of the junction left unmatched. The CDR3 extends over 16 amino acids.

The rearrangement links TRBV13 to TRBJ2-4; 7 bases map to TRBD1. V shed 5 bases, J shed 7 bases, and the junction held 11 bases outside the gene matches. Germline V lookup: CDR1 PRHDT, CDR2 FYEKMQ (reference sequence). This CDR3 contains 15 residues. CDR3 nucleotides: TGTGCCAGCAGCGGGGAGACCGGGACAGAGAACATTCAGTACTTC. Translated, it gives CASSGETGTENIQYF.

The chain employs TRBV20-1 and TRBJ1-1; 7 positions match TRBD1. V lost 3 bases, J lost 6 bases, and 4 bases stayed unmatched. Per germline, CDR1 DFQATT and CDR2 SNEGSKA (reference sequence). This CDR3 contains 12 residues. Written as DNA, the CDR3 is TGCAGTGCTAGTGCCGGGACAGCTGAAGCTTTCTTT. Translation: CSASAGTAEAFF.